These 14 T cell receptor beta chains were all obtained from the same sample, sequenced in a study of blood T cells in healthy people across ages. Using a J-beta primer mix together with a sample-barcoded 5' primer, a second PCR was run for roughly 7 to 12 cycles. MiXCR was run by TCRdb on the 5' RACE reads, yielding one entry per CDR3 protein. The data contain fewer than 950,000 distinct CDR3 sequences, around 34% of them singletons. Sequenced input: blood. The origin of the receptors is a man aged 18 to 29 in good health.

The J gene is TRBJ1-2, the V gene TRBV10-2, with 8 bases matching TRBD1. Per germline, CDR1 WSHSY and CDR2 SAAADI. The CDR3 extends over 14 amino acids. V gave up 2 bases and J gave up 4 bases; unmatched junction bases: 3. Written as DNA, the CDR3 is TGCGCCAGCAGTGAGACAGGGGGAGTCTATGGCTACACCTTC. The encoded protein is CASSETGGVYGYTF.

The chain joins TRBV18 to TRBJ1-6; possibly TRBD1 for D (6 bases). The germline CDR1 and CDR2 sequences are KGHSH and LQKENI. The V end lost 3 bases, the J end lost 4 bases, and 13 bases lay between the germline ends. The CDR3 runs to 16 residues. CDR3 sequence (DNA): TGTGCCAGCTCACCGGCTTCCAGGGGATATAATTCACCCCTCCACTTT. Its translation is CASSPASRGYNSPLHF.

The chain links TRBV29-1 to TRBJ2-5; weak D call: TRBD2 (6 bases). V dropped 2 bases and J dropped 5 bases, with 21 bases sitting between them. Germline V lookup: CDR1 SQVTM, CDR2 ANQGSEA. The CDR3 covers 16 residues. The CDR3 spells CSVESPGLPGRETQYF. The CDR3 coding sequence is TGCAGCGTTGAAAGCCCGGGACTCCCAGGGAGGGAGACCCAGTACTTC.

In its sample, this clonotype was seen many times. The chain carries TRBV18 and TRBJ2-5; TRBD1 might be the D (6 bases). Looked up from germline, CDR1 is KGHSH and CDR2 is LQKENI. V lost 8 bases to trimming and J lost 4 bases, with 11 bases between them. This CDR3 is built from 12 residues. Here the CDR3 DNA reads TGTGCCAGCAGCCCGACAGGAGAGACCCAGTACTTC. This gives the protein CASSPTGETQYF. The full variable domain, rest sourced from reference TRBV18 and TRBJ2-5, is NAGVMQNPRHLVRRRGQEARLRCSPMKGHSHVYWYRQLPEEGLKFMVYLQKENIIDESGMPKERFSAEFPKEGPSILRIQQVVRGDSAAYFCASSPTGETQYFGPGTRLLVL.

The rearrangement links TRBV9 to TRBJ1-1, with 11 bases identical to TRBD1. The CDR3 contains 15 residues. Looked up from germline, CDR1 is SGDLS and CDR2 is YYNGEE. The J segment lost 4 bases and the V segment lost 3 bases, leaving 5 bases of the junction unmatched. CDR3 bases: TGTGCCAGCAGCGGGACAGGGGGCAGGAGCACTGAAGCTTTCTTT. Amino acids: CASSGTGGRSTEAFF.

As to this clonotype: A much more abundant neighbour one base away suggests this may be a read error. The CDR3 loop reads CASSYPEQTSYGYTF. The CDR3 bases are TGTGCCAGCAGTTACCCAGAACAGACATCGTATGGCTACACCTTC. This chain connects TRBV6-5 to TRBJ1-2; D gene ambiguous. The CDR3 spans 15 residues. Germline V gene data show CDR1 as MNHEY and CDR2 as SVGAGI. With 2 bases removed from V and 5 bases from J, the gap between germline ends came to 15 bases.

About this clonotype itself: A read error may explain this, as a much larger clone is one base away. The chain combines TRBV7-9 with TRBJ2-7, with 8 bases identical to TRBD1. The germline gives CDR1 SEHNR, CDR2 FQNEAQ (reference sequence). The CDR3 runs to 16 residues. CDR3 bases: TGTGCCAACAGCCTTAAAACAGGGGGGACTTCCTACGAGCAGTACTTC. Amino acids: CANSLKTGGTSYEQYF. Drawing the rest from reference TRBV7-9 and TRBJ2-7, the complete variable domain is DTGVSQNPRHKITKRGQNVTFRCDPISEHNRLYWYRQTLGQGPEFLTYFQNEAQLEKSRLLSDRFSAERPKGSFSTLEIQRTEQGDSAMYLCANSLKTGGTSYEQYFGPGTRLTVT.

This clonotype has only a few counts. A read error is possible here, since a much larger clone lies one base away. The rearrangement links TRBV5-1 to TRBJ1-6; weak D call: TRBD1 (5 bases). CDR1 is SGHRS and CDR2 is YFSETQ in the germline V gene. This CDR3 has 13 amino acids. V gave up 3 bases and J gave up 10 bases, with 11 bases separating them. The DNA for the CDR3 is TGCGCCAGCAGCTGGGACCCTGGGTCACCCCTCCACTTT. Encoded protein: CASSWDPGSPLHF.

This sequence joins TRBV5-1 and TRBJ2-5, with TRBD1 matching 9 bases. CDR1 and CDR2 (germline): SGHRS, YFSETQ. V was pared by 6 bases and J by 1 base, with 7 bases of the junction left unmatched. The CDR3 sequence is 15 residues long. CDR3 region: CASISTGGPQETQYF. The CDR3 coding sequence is TGCGCCAGCATTTCGACAGGGGGACCCCAAGAGACCCAGTACTTC.

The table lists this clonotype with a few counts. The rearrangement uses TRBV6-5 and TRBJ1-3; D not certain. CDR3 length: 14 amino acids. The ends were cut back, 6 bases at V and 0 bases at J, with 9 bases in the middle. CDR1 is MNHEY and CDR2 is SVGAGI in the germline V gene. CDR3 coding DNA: TGTGCCAGCAGCCAGGACGGCTCTGGAAACACCATATATTTT. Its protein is CASSQDGSGNTIYF.

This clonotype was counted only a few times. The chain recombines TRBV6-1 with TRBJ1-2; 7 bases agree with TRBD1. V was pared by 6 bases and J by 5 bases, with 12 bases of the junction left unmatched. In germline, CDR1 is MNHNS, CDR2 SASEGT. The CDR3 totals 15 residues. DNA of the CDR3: TGTGCCAGCAGCCTCGGCGGGACAGCGATTTATGGCTACACCTTC. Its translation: CASSLGGTAIYGYTF.

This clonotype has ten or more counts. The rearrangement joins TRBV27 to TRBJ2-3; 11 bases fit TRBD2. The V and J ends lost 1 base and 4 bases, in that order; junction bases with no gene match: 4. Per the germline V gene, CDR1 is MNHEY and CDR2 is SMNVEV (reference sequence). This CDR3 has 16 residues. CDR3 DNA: TGTGCCAGCAGTTTATTTAGCGGGGGGGAATCAGATACGCAGTATTTT. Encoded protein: CASSLFSGGESDTQYF.

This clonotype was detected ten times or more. CDR3 amino acids: CASSAKGSYNEQFF. DNA of the CDR3: TGTGCCAGCAGTGCGAAGGGGAGCTACAATGAGCAGTTCTTC. V gene TRBV6-4 combines with J gene TRBJ2-1; perhaps D is TRBD1 or TRBD2 (5 bases each). Germline loops: CDR1 MRHNA, CDR2 SNTAGT. The ends were cut back, 4 bases at V and 3 bases at J, with 10 bases in the middle. This CDR3 is built from 14 residues.

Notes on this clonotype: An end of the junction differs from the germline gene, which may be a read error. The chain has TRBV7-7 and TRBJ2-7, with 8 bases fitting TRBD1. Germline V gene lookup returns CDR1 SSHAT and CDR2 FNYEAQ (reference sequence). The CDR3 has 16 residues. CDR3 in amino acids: CASSLGNRGDGNEQYF. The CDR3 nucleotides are TGTGCTAGCAGCTTAGGAAACAGGGGGGATGGCAATGAGCAGTACTTC.